This T cell receptor (beta chain) was captured in a study of blood T cell repertoires in COVID-19. Looked up from germline, CDR1 is SGHAT and CDR2 is FQNNGV. V was pared by 5 bases and J by 7 bases, with 12 bases between. The CDR3 totals 13 residues. The repertoire was sequenced with immunoSEQ multiplex PCR; TCRdb's copy has only in-frame clones and lacks some. The sample has some 90,000 clones, 70% to 90% seen once. Patients at the Seattle site were enrolled during active infection and followed longitudinally. The TCR originated in a man aged 50 to 59 with COVID-19, enrolled during active disease. V usage is TRBV11-2 and J usage is TRBJ2-1; D unclear. The sequenced sample was peripheral blood. The CDR3 here is CASSPRRLNEQFF. DNA for the CDR3: TGTGCCAGCAGCCCCCGCCGCCTAAATGAGCAGTTCTTC.